This T cell receptor (beta chain) was recovered during a study of T cell changes during pregnancy in multiple sclerosis. Only in-frame clones appear in the TCRdb table, and some are missing; sequencing was by immunoSEQ multiplex PCR. The table has about 44,000 clones, 85% to 95% seen once; the top ten hold 0.4% to 0.55%. The length of the CDR3 is 19 residues. V lost 5 bases, J lost 2 bases, and 17 bases stayed unmatched. Germline lookup yields CDR1 SGHTA and CDR2 FQGTGA. The V and J genes are TRBV7-3 and TRBJ2-2; TRBD1 matches 7 bases. The TCR sequence derives from a female donor with multiple sclerosis, enrolled in a pregnancy study. This specimen consisted of CD4+ T cells from peripheral blood mononuclear cells, obtained in the third trimester of pregnancy. CDR3 in DNA: TGTGCCAGCAGCCCCAATAGGGTCGCAGGGGGAATAAACACCGGGGAGCTGTTTTTT. Its protein is CASSPNRVAGGINTGELFF.